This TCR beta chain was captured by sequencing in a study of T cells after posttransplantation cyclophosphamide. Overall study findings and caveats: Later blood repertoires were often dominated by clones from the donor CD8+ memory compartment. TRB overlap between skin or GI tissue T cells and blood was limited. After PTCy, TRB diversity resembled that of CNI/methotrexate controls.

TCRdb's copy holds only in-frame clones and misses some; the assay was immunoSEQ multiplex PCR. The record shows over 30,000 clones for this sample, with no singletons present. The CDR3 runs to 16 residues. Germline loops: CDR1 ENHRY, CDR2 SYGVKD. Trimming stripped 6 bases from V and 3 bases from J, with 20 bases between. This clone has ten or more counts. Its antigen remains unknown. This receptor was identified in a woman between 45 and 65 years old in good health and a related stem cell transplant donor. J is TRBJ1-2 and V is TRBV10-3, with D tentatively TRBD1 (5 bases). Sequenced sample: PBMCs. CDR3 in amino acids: CAISKGNQWGDYGYTF. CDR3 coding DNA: TGTGCCATCAGCAAGGGAAACCAATGGGGGGACTATGGCTACACCTTC.